The 28 T cell receptor beta chains in this list originate from one sample, sequenced in a study of CD8+ T cells in alopecia areata. Extracted RNA was reverse transcribed, and the resulting cDNA served as sequencing template. Assay used: immunoSEQ multiplex PCR; TCRdb lists only in-frame clones, some missing. Of about 150,000 clones in the sample, 87% were seen once. The specimen was CD8+ T cells sorted from blood, collected at week 0. All receptors come from a human donor with alopecia areata.

DNA for the CDR3: TGTGCCATCAGTGAGCCCGGTCATGGGACCCAGTACTTC. Translated, it gives CAISEPGHGTQYF. This chain joins TRBV10-3 and TRBJ2-5; D not certain. CDR3 length: 13 amino acids. V was trimmed by 2 bases and J by 7 bases, leaving 11 bases between them. Germline loops: CDR1 ENHRY, CDR2 SYGVKD.

This clone was recorded once. This chain uses TRBV29-1 with TRBJ1-1; D not resolved. Trimming removed 4 bases from V and 2 bases from J, with 23 bases in between. CDR1 is SQVTM and CDR2 is ANQGSEA in the germline V gene. The CDR3 contains 17 residues. CDR3 loop: CSVVGYTRLAYNTEAFF. CDR3 coding DNA: TGCAGCGTTGTGGGGTACACCCGTTTGGCTTATAACACTGAAGCTTTCTTT.

J is TRBJ1-1 and V is TRBV27; a possible D gene is TRBD1 (5 bases). Germline V gene lookup returns CDR1 MNHEY and CDR2 SMNVEV (reference sequence). The V and J ends lost 5 bases and 4 bases respectively, with 14 bases between them. The CDR3 extends over 14 amino acids. The CDR3: CASSIGTQGTEAFF. For the CDR3, the DNA is TGTGCCAGCAGTATTGGGACGCAGGGCACTGAAGCTTTCTTT.

This chain links TRBV30 with TRBJ2-2; D not resolved. Germline assignment: CDR1 GTSNPN and CDR2 SVGIG (reference sequence). V dropped 3 bases and J dropped 5 bases, with 4 bases sitting between them. There are 11 residues in the CDR3. CDR3 sequence: CAWRVTGELFF. The DNA of the CDR3 is TGTGCCTGGAGGGTTACCGGGGAGCTGTTTTTT. Based on the CDR3 plus reference TRBV30 and TRBJ2-2, the full variable domain is SQTIHQWPATLVQPVGSPLSLECTVEGTSNPNLYWYRQAAGRGLQLLFYSVGIGQISSEVPQNLSASRPQDRQFILSSKKLLLSDSGFYLCAWRVTGELFFGEGSRLTVL.

In regard to this clone: At one end the junction does not follow the germline gene, possibly because of a read error. The V gene is TRBV2, the J gene TRBJ2-5, with TRBD1 as a possible D gene (5 bases). The J call is in doubt because the DNA end fits TRBJ2-7 better. Germline V gene lookup returns CDR1 SNHLY and CDR2 FYNNEI. The CDR3 is made up of 14 amino acids. The DNA for the CDR3 is TGTGCCATCAGTGACAGCCAGAAAAACTACGAGCAGTACTTC. It specifies CAISDSQKNYEQYF.

The J gene is TRBJ2-3, the V gene TRBV27; no clear D gene. The V gene lost 6 bases and the J gene lost 0 bases, with 13 bases spanning the gap. The germline CDR1 and CDR2 sequences are MNHEY and SMNVEV (reference sequence). The length of the CDR3 is 15 residues. The CDR3 coding sequence is TGTGCCAGCAGACCTGGCGGACCCAGCACAGATACGCAGTATTTT. It is translated as CASRPGGPSTDTQYF.

V gene TRBV14 combines with J gene TRBJ2-1; no clear D gene. CDR1 is SGHDN, CDR2 FVKESK, per germline. V was cut by 1 base and J by 10 bases, with 11 bases left in between. The CDR3 loop spans 13 amino acids. The CDR3 nucleotides read TGTGCCAGCAGCCAAGTTATGAGAATGGAGCAGTTCTTC. It is translated as CASSQVMRMEQFF.

This sequence joins TRBV4-1 and TRBJ2-1, with TRBD2 matching over 8 bases. This CDR3 spans 14 amino acids. V was pared by 4 bases and J by 6 bases, with 5 bases of the junction left unmatched. The germline gives CDR1 MGHRA, CDR2 YSYEKL. In DNA, the CDR3 is TGCGCCAGCAGCCCTGTAGCGGGGACCAATGAGCAGTTCTTC. Its protein is CASSPVAGTNEQFF.

J is TRBJ2-7 and V is TRBV4-2, with TRBD1 matching over 10 bases. The CDR3 is 14 amino acids. The germline CDR1 and CDR2 sequences are LGHNA and YNFKEQ. J lost 2 bases, V lost 4 bases, and 2 bases had no gene match. The CDR3 is CASSPGTGAYEQYF. The CDR3 coding sequence is TGTGCCAGCAGCCCCGGGACAGGGGCCTACGAGCAGTACTTC.

This clone was counted once. The chain links TRBV30 to TRBJ2-7, with unresolved D. The CDR3 is 14 residues long. Trimming removed 0 bases from V and 5 bases from J, with 14 bases in between. CDR1 GTSNPN and CDR2 SVGIG come from the germline V gene (reference sequence). CDR3 bases: TGTGCCTGGAGTGTAGGCGAAGGGTCTAACGAGCAGTACTTC. It translates to CAWSVGEGSNEQYF.

The chain couples TRBV4-1 to TRBJ2-7, with 12 positions matching TRBD2. V was pared by 4 bases and J by 7 bases, with 8 bases of the junction left unmatched. This CDR3 is 15 amino acids long. CDR1 is MGHRA, CDR2 YSYEKL, per germline. CDR3 DNA sequence: TGCGCCAGCAGCCCGCGACTAGCGGGGGAATGGGAGCAGTACTTC. It specifies CASSPRLAGEWEQYF.

The chain is built from TRBV29-1 and TRBJ2-7, with a weak D call TRBD2 (6 bases). This CDR3 contains 12 residues. V was pared by 5 bases and J by 5 bases, with 13 bases between. Germline-derived CDR1 and CDR2 are SQVTM and ANQGSEA. The CDR3, as DNA: TGCAGCGTTCTGGGGAGGTGGAACGAGCAGTACTTC. This codes for CSVLGRWNEQYF.

This chain connects TRBV7-2 to TRBJ2-7; TRBD1 aligns across 7 bases. The trim removed 10 bases at V and 1 base at J, leaving 4 bases unmatched. The CDR3 is 12 amino acids. CDR1 is SGHTA, CDR2 FQGNSA, per germline. The CDR3 here is CAIIRGSYEQYF. CDR3 sequence (DNA): TGTGCCATAATCAGGGGGTCCTACGAGCAGTACTTC. Looking up the rest from reference TRBV7-2 and TRBJ2-7 gives the full variable domain: GAGVSQSPSNKVTEKGKDVELRCDPISGHTALYWYRQSLGQGLEFLIYFQGNSAPDKSGLPSDRFSAERTGGSVSTLTIQRTQQEDSAVYLCAIIRGSYEQYFGPGTRLTVT.

The chain links TRBV7-9 to TRBJ2-1; tentative D call: TRBD2 (7 bases). From germline, CDR1 is SEHNR and CDR2 FQNEAQ (reference sequence). Deletions cut 7 bases from V and 8 bases from J, with 15 bases between. This CDR3 is built from 13 residues. CDR3 bases: TGTGCCAGCACCGCGGGGGCCGGGGATGAGCAGTTCTTC. Encoded protein: CASTAGAGDEQFF.

V is TRBV9 and J is TRBJ1-4; the match to TRBD1 covers 10 bases. Germline CDR1 is SGDLS and CDR2 is YYNGEE. J lost 4 bases, V lost 3 bases, and 6 bases had no gene match. The CDR3 length is 16 residues. The CDR3 DNA reads TGTGCCAGCAGCGCCTCCGGACAGGGGGGTAATGAAAAACTGTTTTTT. As protein: CASSASGQGGNEKLFF. The variable domain in full, with the rest retrieved from reference TRBV9 and TRBJ1-4, is DSGVTQTPKHLITATGQRVTLRCSPRSGDLSVYWYQQSLDQGLQFLIQYYNGEERAKGNILERFSAQQFPDLHSELNLSSLELGDSALYFCASSASGQGGNEKLFFGSGTQLSVL.

In this sample, this clone turned up a few times. This chain uses TRBV5-6 with TRBJ2-7, with TRBD2 identical over 7 bases. The germline CDR1 and CDR2 sequences are SGHDT and YYEEEE. The CDR3 length is 14 residues. Unmatched junction bases numbered 8, after V lost 2 bases and J lost 6 bases. CDR3 residues: CASSLMLAVGEQYF. The DNA of the CDR3 is TGTGCCAGCAGCTTAATGCTAGCGGTCGGCGAGCAGTACTTC.

V gene TRBV9 combines with J gene TRBJ2-3; 9 bases match TRBD1. Looked up from germline, CDR1 is SGDLS and CDR2 is YYNGEE. V trimming: 2 bases; J trimming: 2 bases; junction bases outside the gene matches: 6. This CDR3 region has 16 residues. CDR3 residues: CASSVRTGEITDTQYF. CDR3 DNA sequence: TGTGCCAGCAGCGTTAGGACAGGGGAGATCACAGATACGCAGTATTTT.

This chain uses TRBV29-1 with TRBJ1-2, with D hard to call. CDR3 size: 12 residues. V was cut by 3 bases and J by 4 bases, with 9 bases left in between. The germline CDR1 and CDR2 sequences are SQVTM and ANQGSEA. The CDR3, as DNA: TGCAGCGTTGAGAGGAGGACCTATGGCTACACCTTC. Protein: CSVERRTYGYTF.

The V and J genes are TRBV11-2 and TRBJ2-3, with D perhaps matching TRBD1 or TRBD2 (5 bases each). Germline loops: CDR1 SGHAT, CDR2 FQNNGV. This CDR3 is built from 17 residues. Trimming removed 1 base from V and 5 bases from J, with 19 bases in between. CDR3 DNA: TGTGCCAGCAGCTTAGGTATCGGACTCGAAGGGGTAGATACGCAGTATTTT. This encodes CASSLGIGLEGVDTQYF.

The chain carries TRBV19 and TRBJ2-3, with 9 bases fitting TRBD1. The CDR3 is made up of 15 amino acids. The germline CDR1 and CDR2 sequences are LNHDA and SQIVND (reference sequence). V shed 5 bases and J 2 bases; nucleotides not matched to a gene: 5. This CDR3 is CASSVTGGSTDTQYF. The CDR3 DNA sequence: TGTGCCAGTAGTGTAACAGGGGGCTCCACAGATACGCAGTATTTT.

The chain recombines TRBV2 with TRBJ2-7; weak D call: TRBD1 (5 bases). V lost 7 bases and J lost 4, with 26 bases in between. This CDR3 spans 17 amino acids. Germline V lookup: CDR1 SNHLY, CDR2 FYNNEI. In nucleotides, the CDR3 is TGTGCCAGCAAATCCCTCAGCGCCGTAGGACATATTTACGAGCAGTACTTC. Its protein product is CASKSLSAVGHIYEQYF.

CDR3 DNA sequence: TGCAGCGGGGAGCTGTCGGAGACCCAGTACTTC. Encoded protein: CSGELSETQYF. The chain carries TRBV29-1 and TRBJ2-5, with a possible D match to TRBD2 (5 bases). V was shortened by 7 bases and J by 5 bases, with 11 bases between the two germline ends. The CDR3 length is 11 residues. CDR1 and CDR2 (germline): SQVTM, ANQGSEA.

This chain connects TRBV29-1 to TRBJ2-1, with D maybe TRBD1 (7 bases). Looked up from germline, CDR1 is SQVTM and CDR2 is ANQGSEA. Trimming stripped 5 bases from V and 7 bases from J, with 18 bases between. There are 14 residues in the CDR3. CDR3 sequence (DNA): TGCAGCGTTCTACAGGAGACAGGGAGGAATGAGCAGTTCTTC. Translating it yields CSVLQETGRNEQFF.

The rearrangement joins TRBV7-2 to TRBJ1-2; the D is unclear. V shed 1 base and J shed 4 bases, with 10 bases lying between them. This CDR3 is built from 14 residues. CDR1 and CDR2 (germline): SGHTA, FQGNSA. This chain's CDR3 is CASSLVSDSYGYTF. The CDR3 nucleotides are TGTGCCAGCAGCTTAGTCTCGGATAGCTATGGCTACACCTTC.

CDR3 DNA sequence: TGCGCCAGCAGCCCCGCTGGGGCAGCCTACGAGCAGTACTTC. As protein: CASSPAGAAYEQYF. The chain uses TRBV4-1 and TRBJ2-7; TRBD1 is a possible D gene (5 bases). The germline V gene encodes CDR1 MGHRA and CDR2 YSYEKL. This CDR3 is 14 amino acids long. V lost 4 bases and J 2 bases, leaving 12 bases between the germline ends.

The V call is TRBV27, the J call TRBJ2-4; 10 bases align to TRBD2. The junction had 12 bases not matched to a gene; V was cut back by 2 bases and J by 8 bases. Per the germline V gene, CDR1 is MNHEY and CDR2 is SMNVEV (reference sequence). This CDR3 has 17 residues. The CDR3: CASSLLLAGGKKDIQYF. As DNA, the CDR3 is TGTGCCAGCAGTTTACTATTAGCGGGGGGCAAAAAGGACATTCAGTACTTC.

J is TRBJ1-5 and V is TRBV15; 9 nucleotides match TRBD1. The CDR3 contains 15 residues. Per the germline V gene, CDR1 is LNHNV and CDR2 is YYDKDF (reference sequence). Trimming took 6 bases from V and 3 from J; bases not matched to a gene: 6. CDR3 in DNA: TGTGCCACCAGAAGGACAGGGGATGACAATCAGCCCCAGCATTTT. Translated, it gives CATRRTGDDNQPQHF.

This chain joins TRBV7-3 and TRBJ2-1; the D gene is possibly TRBD2 (6 bases). Per the germline V gene, CDR1 is SGHTA and CDR2 is FQGTGA. The V gene lost 1 base and the J gene lost 6 bases, with 22 bases spanning the gap. This CDR3 has 18 amino acids. The CDR3 loop reads CASSLNPGLLSQGNEQFF. The CDR3, as DNA: TGTGCCAGCAGCTTAAACCCGGGACTCCTTTCCCAAGGCAATGAGCAGTTCTTC.